This T cell receptor (beta chain) was sequenced in a study of blood T cell repertoires in COVID-19. Germline V gene sequence: CDR1 MNHEY, CDR2 SVGAGI. Trimming took off 11 bases at V and 5 bases at J, with 18 bases between the two ends. The CDR3 covers 14 residues. Clones were sequenced by immunoSEQ multiplex PCR, and TCRdb holds only the in-frame ones, with some missing. The sample holds about 390,000 clones, about 86% seen once. The TCR originated in a woman aged 45-65 years who had recovered from COVID-19. Input material: PBMCs or T cells enriched from blood (not recorded which). The chain joins TRBV6-5 to TRBJ2-2; TRBD1 is a possible D gene (6 bases). CDR3: CASGAGDGTGELFF. The CDR3 region has the DNA TGTGCCTCAGGGGCAGGGGATGGGACCGGGGAGCTGTTTTTT.